This T cell receptor beta chain was recorded in a study of shared clonotypes between healthy human individuals. The donors were all Caucasian adults (living in Nashville, Tennessee). Study findings and constraints: An anticipated effect of sequencing depth on clonotype sharing among donors was recognized. Sampling involved blood alone; tissue repertoires likely differ.

As for this clone: Antigen: not known.

The CDR3 sequence is 14 residues long. Trimming cost V 6 bases and J 7 bases, with 17 bases left between them. From germline, CDR1 is SGHRS and CDR2 YFSETQ. The sequenced material, unsorted PBMC DNA, was run on ten immunoSEQ deep assay plates. TCRdb's table, derived via immunoSEQ multiplex PCR, lists solely in-frame clones and lacks some. The profile shows about 600,000 clones, roughly four fifths of them singletons. The receptor was derived from a woman in her thirties or forties in good health. Some clones in this sample may be carry-over from other donors' samples. This chain connects TRBV5-1 to TRBJ1-5, with D maybe TRBD1 (6 bases). Sequencing was carried out using PBMCs. This chain's CDR3 is CASTTDRPAQPQHF. In DNA, the CDR3 is TGCGCCAGCACCACTGACAGGCCGGCCCAGCCCCAGCATTTT. Combining the CDR3 with reference TRBV5-1 and TRBJ1-5 gives the whole variable domain KAGVTQTPRYLIKTRGQQVTLSCSPISGHRSVSWYQQTPGQGLQFLFEYFSETQRNKGNFPGRFSGRQFSNSRSEMNVSTLELGDSALYLCASTTDRPAQPQHFGDGTRLSIL.